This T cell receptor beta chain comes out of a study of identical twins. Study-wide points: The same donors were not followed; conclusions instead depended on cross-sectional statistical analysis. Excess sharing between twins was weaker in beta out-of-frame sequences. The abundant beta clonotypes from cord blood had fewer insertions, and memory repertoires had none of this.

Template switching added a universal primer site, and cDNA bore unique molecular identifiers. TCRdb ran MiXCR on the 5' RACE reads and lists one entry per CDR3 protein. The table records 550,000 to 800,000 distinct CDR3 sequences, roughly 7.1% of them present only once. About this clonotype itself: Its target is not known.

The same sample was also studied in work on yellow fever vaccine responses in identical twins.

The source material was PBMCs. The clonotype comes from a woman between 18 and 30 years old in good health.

CDR3 in amino acids: CASKIQGPSYEQYV. The CDR3 bases are TGTGCCAGCAAAATACAGGGTCCCTCCTACGAGCAGTACGTC. The chain employs TRBV2 and TRBJ2-7, with D possibly matching TRBD1 (6 bases). V was pared by 7 bases and J by 0 bases, with 13 bases between. The germline CDR1 and CDR2 sequences are SNHLY and FYNNEI. This CDR3 comprises 14 residues.